One sample yielded the 20 T cell receptor beta chains listed below, sequenced in a study of blood T cells in healthy people across ages. The use of a sample-barcoded 5' primer and a J-beta primer mix characterized a second PCR of about 7 to 12 cycles. TCRdb reprocessed the 5' RACE reads with MiXCR, giving one entry per CDR3 protein. Seen here are about 770,000 distinct CDR3 sequences, more than 40% observed once, and the top ten hold about 21%. Material for sequencing was blood. All receptors derive from a man aged 60 to 75 in good health.

The chain links TRBV20-1 to TRBJ1-1; D is unresolved. The CDR3 is 14 amino acids. Per germline, CDR1 DFQATT and CDR2 SNEGSKA (reference sequence). The V end lost 5 bases, the J end lost 0 bases, and 13 bases lay between the germline ends. The CDR3 loop is CSAFPVLMNTEAFF. The CDR3 DNA reads TGCAGTGCTTTCCCTGTCCTGATGAACACTGAAGCTTTCTTT.

This chain uses TRBV12-3 or TRBV12-4 with TRBJ1-6, with 7 bases that match TRBD1. The CDR3 spans 15 residues. V lost 5 bases, J lost 10 bases, and 11 bases stayed unmatched. The CDR3 bases are TGTGCCAGCAGTCGACGACAGGGAGGTTGGTCACCCCTCCACTTT. The encoded protein is CASSRRQGGWSPLHF.

The chain has TRBV11-1 and TRBJ2-3, with 9 bases matching TRBD2. The germline V gene encodes CDR1 SGHAT and CDR2 FQDESV (reference sequence). V gave up 6 bases and J gave up 8 bases; unmatched junction bases: 3. This CDR3 spans 12 amino acids. CDR3 sequence (DNA): TGTGCCAGCAGTAGCGGGGGATGTACGCAGTATTTT. It encodes CASSSGGCTQYF.

This clonotype appeared a few times. This chain links TRBV9 with TRBJ2-7, with D unclear. The DNA end is more similar to TRBJ2-5, so the J call may be wrong. CDR1 is SGDLS, CDR2 YYNGEE, per germline. This CDR3 spans 15 amino acids. CDR3 protein: CASSVVTGPMETQYF. CDR3 coding DNA: TGTGCCAGCAGCGTAGTCACCGGTCCGATGGAGACCCAGTACTTC.

This clonotype was observed at least ten times. V and J are TRBV28 and TRBJ2-5; TRBD1 might be the D (6 bases). Trimming removed 5 bases from V and 3 bases from J, with 19 bases in between. CDR1 is MDHEN and CDR2 is SYDVKM in the germline V gene. The CDR3 is 16 amino acids. CDR3 DNA sequence: TGTGCCAGCAGTCGACGCGGACAGAGGCACAAAGAGACCCAGTACTTC. The encoded protein is CASSRRGQRHKETQYF.

V is TRBV20-1 and J is TRBJ2-5; D gene unclear. The J call may be faulty, since TRBJ2-1 better matches the DNA end. Germline lookup yields CDR1 DFQATT and CDR2 SNEGSKA (reference sequence). This CDR3 is 13 amino acids long. The CDR3: CSAHLIHQETQFF. CDR3 DNA sequence: TGCAGTGCCCACCTGATCCACCAAGAGACCCAGTTCTTC.

This clonotype turned up a few times. The rearrangement uses TRBV7-2 and TRBJ2-1, with TRBD2 matching 7 bases. V shed 1 base, J shed 10 bases, and the junction held 7 bases outside the gene matches. The CDR3 is made up of 14 amino acids. CDR1 and CDR2 from the germline V gene are SGHTA and FQGNSA. Here the CDR3 DNA reads TGTGCCAGCAGCTTAGTCGGGGACTATGGGGAGCAGTTCTTC. Translating it yields CASSLVGDYGEQFF.

The J gene is TRBJ1-1, the V gene TRBV6-1; weak D call: TRBD1 (5 bases). The germline V gene has CDR1 MNHNS and CDR2 SASEGT. The V gene lost 8 bases and the J gene lost 8 bases, with 18 bases spanning the gap. This CDR3 region has 13 residues. The CDR3, as DNA: TGTGCCAGCCTGAAGGGGTGGCAAGGGGAAGCTTTCTTT. Encoded protein: CASLKGWQGEAFF.

The V and J genes are TRBV7-2 and TRBJ2-5, with TRBD2 matching over 10 bases. The CDR3 contains 18 residues. Germline CDR1 SGHTA, CDR2 FQGNSA. The ends lost 1 base at V and 2 bases at J; junction bases unmatched: 10. The CDR3 loop is CASSLESSGGAQQETQYF. CDR3 nucleotide sequence: TGTGCCAGCAGCTTAGAGTCTAGCGGGGGAGCCCAACAAGAGACCCAGTACTTC.

In this sample, this clonotype turned up a few times. CDR3 in amino acids: CASSLGTDSAHNQPQHF. Written as DNA, the CDR3 is TGTGCCAGCAGCTTAGGTACGGACAGTGCTCACAATCAGCCCCAGCATTTT. The V and J genes are TRBV7-9 and TRBJ1-5; a weak D match, TRBD1 (6 bases). The germline V gene encodes CDR1 SEHNR and CDR2 FQNEAQ (reference sequence). Trimming pared 1 base from V and 3 bases from J, leaving 16 bases between. The CDR3 is 17 amino acids.

V gene TRBV6-2 or TRBV6-3 combines with J gene TRBJ2-5; possibly TRBD1 or TRBD2 for D (5 bases each). The V gene's germline CDR1 is MNHEY and CDR2 SVGEGT. The CDR3 is 13 amino acids. V was cut by 4 bases and J by 4 bases, with 10 bases left in between. The CDR3 loop reads CASSSLGRETQYF. The DNA for the CDR3 is TGTGCCAGCAGTTCGCTGGGACGAGAGACCCAGTACTTC.

This clonotype was counted many times. This CDR3 is CASSSQGLQETQYF. For the CDR3, the DNA is TGTGCCAGCAGTTCTCAGGGGTTACAAGAGACCCAGTACTTC. The chain employs TRBV28 and TRBJ2-5, with D perhaps TRBD1 (6 bases). The CDR3 has 14 residues. Trimming stripped 4 bases from V and 2 bases from J, with 11 bases between. In germline, CDR1 is MDHEN, CDR2 SYDVKM.

This chain uses TRBV6-5 with TRBJ2-7; 12 nucleotides match TRBD1. This CDR3 has 15 amino acids. Germline loops: CDR1 MNHEY, CDR2 SVGAGI. V lost 6 bases, J lost 2 bases, and 5 bases stayed unmatched. The CDR3 DNA reads TGTGCCAGCAGCCGGGGACAGGGGGCCCCCTACGAGCAGTACTTC. Translating it yields CASSRGQGAPYEQYF.

This clonotype has just one count. V is TRBV4-1 and J is TRBJ2-7, with 10 bases fitting TRBD1. CDR1 and CDR2 (germline): MGHRA, YSYEKL. The trim removed 0 bases at V and 2 bases at J, leaving 10 bases unmatched. CDR3 length equals 18 residues. The CDR3 DNA reads as TGCGCCAGCAGCCAAGATCTAGGACAGGGGGGACCTACCTACGAGCAGTACGTC. Its protein product is CASSQDLGQGGPTYEQYV.

The CDR3 DNA reads TGTGCCAGCAGCTCAAGCGGGACGGCATACAATGAGCAGTTCTTC. The encoded protein is CASSSSGTAYNEQFF. The V and J genes are TRBV11-3 and TRBJ2-1, with 7 bases aligning to TRBD2. This CDR3 is built from 15 residues. Trimming removed 4 bases from V and 4 bases from J; junction bases left unmatched: 7. The germline gives CDR1 SGHNT, CDR2 YENEEA.

A few counts support this clonotype. This chain connects TRBV20-1 to TRBJ2-7; D gene uncertain. The germline V and J ends were trimmed by 3 bases and 7 bases, with 10 bases remaining between them. This CDR3 spans 11 amino acids. CDR1 and CDR2 from the germline V gene are DFQATT and SNEGSKA (reference sequence). This CDR3 is CSASRDKEQYF. CDR3 sequence (DNA): TGCAGTGCTAGTAGGGATAAAGAGCAGTACTTC.

With respect to this clonotype: At one end, the junction sequence differs from germline, possibly due to a read error. This chain uses TRBV9 with TRBJ1-2; D not resolved. Germline-derived CDR1 and CDR2 are SGDLS and YYNGEE. This CDR3 comprises 12 residues. CDR3: CASSDGNYSYTF. The CDR3 region has the DNA TGTGCCAGCAGTGACGGAAACTATAGCTACACCTTC.

The rearrangement links TRBV5-6 to TRBJ1-2, with TRBD1 matching over 10 bases. Germline V gives CDR1 SGHDT, CDR2 YYEEEE. With 0 bases clipped from V and 0 bases from J, the junction kept 2 bases outside the gene matches. CDR3 size: 16 residues. The CDR3 coding sequence is TGTGCCAGCAGCTTGGCGGGGACAGGGGCTAACTATGGCTACACCTTC. Protein sequence: CASSLAGTGANYGYTF.

This clonotype was counted between two and nine times. The chain links TRBV10-3 to TRBJ1-2; TRBD1 agrees at 9 bases. The V gene's germline CDR1 is ENHRY and CDR2 SYGVKD. The V gene end was trimmed by 4 bases and the J gene end by 2 bases; junction bases not matched to a gene: 2. The CDR3 extends over 14 amino acids. The DNA of the CDR3 is TGTGCCATCAGTGGACAGGGGGTGAACTATGGCTACACCTTC. It is translated as CAISGQGVNYGYTF.

The V gene is TRBV7-2, the J gene TRBJ2-1; TRBD2 matches 10 bases. This CDR3 has 20 amino acids. Germline trimming cut 0 bases from V and 7 bases from J; bases unmatched to any gene: 18. Germline V gives CDR1 SGHTA, CDR2 FQGNSA. CDR3: CASSLAARESGGAIRNEQFF. The CDR3 DNA reads as TGTGCCAGCAGCTTAGCCGCTAGGGAGAGCGGGGGGGCCATTAGAAATGAGCAGTTCTTC.